This T cell receptor (beta chain) was found in a study of regulatory T cells in long-lasting Graves disease. Study findings and constraints: Few sampled subjects may have lowered accuracy. Not thyroid tissue but only peripheral blood was studied.

As concerns this clonotype: Its antigen remains unidentified.

TCR beta libraries were built with iRepertoire HTBI primers and Arm-PCR of CDR3 regions. TCRdb reanalysed the multiplex PCR reads using MiXCR and keeps one entry per CDR3 protein. Found here are approximately 290,000 distinct CDR3 sequences, 20% to 25% of them singletons; the top ten hold roughly 50%. The time point is: persistent/refractory GD, antithyroid drugs over 5 years with positive TRAb. Generation of the TCR library employed RNA extracted from PBMCs. American Thyroid Association guidelines were used to diagnose Graves' disease. In Xi'an, China, an endocrinology department was the source of patients. The TCR sequence derives from a female donor with Graves disease. The specimen was peripheral blood mononuclear cells (PBMCs), collected when the disease was refractory, from a patient treated with antithyroid drugs.

CDR3 amino acids: CASSSPGQGAGQPQHF. In DNA form, the CDR3 reads TGTGCCAGCAGTTCACCGGGACAGGGGGCCGGGCAGCCCCAGCATTTT. The chain employs TRBV28 and TRBJ1-5, with 12 positions matching TRBD1. The CDR3 covers 16 residues. Per germline, CDR1 MDHEN and CDR2 SYDVKM. Trimming cost V 4 bases and J 7 bases; bases outside gene matches: 8.